Listed below are T cell receptor beta chains from one sample, sequenced in a study of control samples from healthy donors and cancer patients. Clones were sequenced by immunoSEQ multiplex PCR, and TCRdb holds only the in-frame ones, with some missing. The table lists 100,000 to 150,000 clones, about nine tenths of them singletons. The sequenced sample was blood. These receptors were obtained from a middle-aged man in good health. Each CDR3 is given with its conserved first and last residue. The D gene is left open where the match is weak. Some rows mark clone size as missing; the rest say once, few, many or name a class of expanded clone.

d_gene	j_gene	abundance	v_gene	CDR3aa	CDR3nt
TRBD1	TRBJ1-5	.	TRBV15	CATSRVPTGRNQPQHF	TGTGCCACCAGCAGAGTCCCGACAGGGAGGAATCAGCCCCAGCATTTT
TRBD1	TRBJ1-6	.	TRBV6-4	CATQQGVGAPLHF	TGTGCCACCCAACAGGGGGTTGGGGCACCCCTCCACTTT
TRBD2	TRBJ2-7	.	TRBV6-5	CASSYIHPAGVKEQYF	TGTGCCAGCAGTTATATCCACCCAGCGGGGGTGAAAGAGCAGTACTTC
TRBD1	TRBJ2-2	.	TRBV2	CASSEFGQGNHTGELFF	TGTGCCAGCAGTGAATTCGGACAGGGAAACCACACCGGGGAGCTGTTTTTT
.	TRBJ2-7	.	TRBV11-3	CASSLGPREQYF	TGTGCCAGCAGCCTCGGACCGCGGGAGCAGTACTTC
TRBD2	TRBJ2-7	.	TRBV13	CASSLSDRTSGGYEQYF	TGTGCCAGCAGCTTGTCAGACAGGACTAGCGGGGGCTACGAGCAGTACTTC
.	TRBJ2-7	.	TRBV28	CASQVGLSYEQYF	TGTGCCAGCCAGGTGGGGTTGTCCTACGAGCAGTACTTC
.	TRBJ2-4	.	TRBV19	CASSIGGRAKNIQYF	TGTGCCAGTAGTATAGGGGGAAGGGCCAAAAACATTCAGTACTTC
.	TRBJ2-2	.	TRBV7-3	CASSLTANTGELFF	TGTGCCAGCAGCTTAACCGCGAACACCGGGGAGCTGTTTTTT
.	TRBJ1-4	.	TRBV15	CATSRALGGRDEKLFF	TGTGCCACCAGCAGAGCACTAGGGGGGCGGGATGAAAAACTGTTTTTT
TRBD1	TRBJ2-1	.	TRBV30	CAWSEDRGTYNEQFF	TGTGCCTGGAGTGAGGACAGGGGGACCTACAATGAGCAGTTCTTC
TRBD1	TRBJ1-4	.	TRBV7-9	CASSLMTGLAEKLFF	TGTGCCAGCAGCTTAATGACAGGGCTGGCTGAAAAACTGTTTTTT
.	TRBJ1-2	.	TRBV28	CASSYISLDSNYGYTF	TGTGCCAGCAGTTATATTTCCTTAGACAGCAACTATGGCTACACCTTC
.	TRBJ2-1	.	TRBV7-3	CASSKEGGVYNEQFF	TGTGCCAGCAGTAAAGAGGGGGGCGTATACAATGAGCAGTTCTTC
.	TRBJ1-4	.	TRBV6-1	CASSEGREKLFF	TGTGCCAGCAGTGAAGGGAGGGAGAAACTGTTTTTT
.	TRBJ2-2	.	TRBV19	CASSIVVQAGGYTGELFF	TGTGCCAGTAGTATAGTTGTCCAGGCTGGCGGTTACACCGGGGAGCTGTTTTTT
TRBD1	TRBJ1-1	.	TRBV6-5	CASSRQGRAFF	TGTGCCAGCAGTCGACAGGGAAGGGCTTTCTTT
TRBD1	TRBJ2-2	few	TRBV28	CASRSGTGDTGELFF	TGTGCCAGCAGGTCCGGGACAGGGGACACCGGGGAGCTGTTTTTT
TRBD1	TRBJ1-1	.	TRBV5-1	CASSLATGGRLNTEAFF	TGCGCCAGCAGCTTGGCCACAGGGGGCAGGTTGAACACTGAAGCTTTCTTT
TRBD1	TRBJ1-2	few	TRBV7-9	CASSFPGTGALSYGYTF	TGTGCCAGCAGCTTCCCCGGGACAGGGGCTTTGAGCTATGGCTACACCTTC
TRBD1	TRBJ1-4	once	TRBV19	CASSIVQGGNGEKLFF	TGTGCCAGTAGTATAGTCCAGGGGGGCAATGGTGAAAAACTGTTTTTT
.	TRBJ2-6	.	TRBV4-2	CASSQELGRGAGANVLTF	TGTGCCAGCAGCCAAGAGCTGGGTCGGGGGGCAGGGGCCAACGTCCTGACTTTC
.	TRBJ1-1	.	TRBV18	CASFTAMNTEAFF	TGTGCCAGCTTCACAGCAATGAACACTGAAGCTTTCTTT
TRBD1	TRBJ1-6	few	TRBV18	CASSLPRTGNSPLHF	TGTGCCAGCTCACTTCCAAGGACAGGGAATTCACCCCTCCACTTT
.	TRBJ2-1	.	TRBV13	CASSFRSRENEQFF	TGTGCCAGCAGCTTTAGGTCTCGGGAAAATGAGCAGTTCTTC
TRBD1	TRBJ2-7	.	TRBV3-1/TRBV3-2	CASSQTPGQWGSGLSYEQYF	TGTGCCAGCAGCCAGACCCCGGGACAGTGGGGCTCGGGGCTATCCTACGAGCAGTACTTC
TRBD1	TRBJ2-3	once	TRBV29-1	CSVADRGSSTQYF	TGCAGCGTCGCGGACAGGGGTTCTTCGACGCAGTATTTT
TRBD2	TRBJ2-1	.	TRBV9	CASTRRGYNEQFF	TGTGCCAGCACACGGCGGGGGTACAATGAGCAGTTCTTC
.	TRBJ2-1	.	TRBV2	CASSEVSYNEQFF	TGTGCCAGCAGTGAAGTTAGTTACAATGAGCAGTTCTTC
.	TRBJ2-7	.	TRBV29-1	CSARYSYEQYF	TGCAGCGCCCGGTATTCCTACGAGCAGTACTTC
.	TRBJ2-7	.	TRBV2	CASSKRSGAREQYF	TGTGCCAGCAGTAAGAGATCAGGGGCTCGGGAGCAGTACTTC
.	TRBJ1-1	.	TRBV6-5	CASMVGEAFF	TGTGCCAGCATGGTGGGTGAAGCTTTCTTT
TRBD1	TRBJ1-2	.	TRBV5-6	CASSLGQGRVGYTF	TGTGCCAGCAGCTTGGGACAGGGTCGAGTTGGCTACACCTTC
TRBD1	TRBJ2-2	once	TRBV11-3	CASSPLGQSNTGELFF	TGTGCCAGCAGCCCGTTGGGACAGTCTAACACCGGGGAGCTGTTTTTT
TRBD1	TRBJ2-7	few	TRBV18	CASSPERTGVGRGEQYF	TGTGCCAGCTCACCCGAACGAACAGGGGTGGGACGGGGCGAGCAGTACTTC
.	TRBJ1-2	.	TRBV12-3/TRBV12-4	CASRGTYGYTF	TGTGCCAGCAGGGGGACCTATGGCTACACCTTC